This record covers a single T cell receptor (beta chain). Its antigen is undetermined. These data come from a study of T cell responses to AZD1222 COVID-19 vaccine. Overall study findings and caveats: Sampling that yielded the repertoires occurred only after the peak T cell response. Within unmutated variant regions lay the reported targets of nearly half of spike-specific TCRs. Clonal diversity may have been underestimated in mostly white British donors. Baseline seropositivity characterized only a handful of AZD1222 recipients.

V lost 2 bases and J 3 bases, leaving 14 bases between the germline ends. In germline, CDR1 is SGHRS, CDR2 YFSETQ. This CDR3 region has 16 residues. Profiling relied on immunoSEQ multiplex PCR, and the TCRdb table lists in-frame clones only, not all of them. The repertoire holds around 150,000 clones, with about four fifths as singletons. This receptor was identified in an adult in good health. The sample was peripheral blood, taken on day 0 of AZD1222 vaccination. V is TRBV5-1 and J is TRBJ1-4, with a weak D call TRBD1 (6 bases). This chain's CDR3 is CASSLNTGNSNEKLFF. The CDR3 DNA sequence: TGCGCCAGCAGCTTAAATACAGGGAATTCTAATGAAAAACTGTTTTTT.